This T cell receptor (beta chain) was sequenced for a study of OX40 agonist ivuxolimab in advanced cancers. About the research overall: Melanoma, hepatocellular carcinoma, head and neck or renal cell cancer occurred in dose-escalation patients.

Per germline, CDR1 SGHTA and CDR2 FQGNSA. V lost 2 bases, J lost 7 bases, and 10 bases stayed unmatched. The CDR3 is 17 amino acids. Data came from immunoSEQ multiplex PCR; TCRdb stores just in-frame clones and leaves some out. The sample has roughly 76,000 clones, roughly 87% seen once; the top ten hold 2.5% to 3.5%. The TCR was taken from an adult with an advanced solid tumor such as melanoma, head and neck, liver or kidney cancer. This chain uses TRBV7-2 with TRBJ2-2, with 10 positions matching TRBD2. Sequenced here: CD4+ or CD8+ T cells sorted from blood, sampled in a trial of the OX40 agonist ivuxolimab. CDR3 nucleotides: TGTGCCAGCAGCTTAAACTCGGTAGCGGGGGGAGGCGGGGAGCTGTTTTTT. It translates to CASSLNSVAGGGGELFF.